The clone carrying this T cell receptor beta chain has ten or more counts. Its specificity is unknown. The sample belongs to a study of immune heterogeneity within non-small cell lung tumors. About the research overall: Among the tumors, several were squamous cell carcinomas, about 10 were non-squamous carcinomas and 1 was not otherwise specified. Whole-study results and caveats: Although only moderate, the correlation of local T-cell clonality with local tumor mutational burden was significant (R about 0.34). For the most part, the T-cell receptor beta clonotypes present at high frequency were distinct from one individual patient to the next.

The CDR3 is 14 residues long. J lost 6 bases, V lost 6 bases, and 7 bases had no gene match. Germline-derived CDR1 and CDR2 are MNHEY and SVGEGT. In a multiplex PCR, 32 V and 13 J primers amplified TCR beta CDR3. TCRdb reprocessed the multiplex PCR reads with MiXCR, giving one entry per CDR3 protein. The sample lists roughly 3,200 distinct CDR3 sequences; 15% to 20% were seen once. Bulk tumor genomic DNA, 500 to 650 ng per sample, was the template. Primary tumors were biopsied several times each, far apart, intraoperatively. The study enrolled patients with untreated, newly diagnosed non-small cell lung cancer who underwent curative surgery. Donors comprised surgical patients with newly diagnosed non-small cell lung cancer, operated on with curative intent.

This receptor was taken from a man in his fifties or sixties with non-small cell lung cancer. The chain has TRBV6-2 or TRBV6-3 and TRBJ1-4, with 7 nucleotides matching TRBD1. What was sequenced was lung tumor tissue. The CDR3 DNA follows: TGTGCCAGCAGCCCGGGACAGCGGTATGAAAAACTGTTTTTT. Residues: CASSPGQRYEKLFF.